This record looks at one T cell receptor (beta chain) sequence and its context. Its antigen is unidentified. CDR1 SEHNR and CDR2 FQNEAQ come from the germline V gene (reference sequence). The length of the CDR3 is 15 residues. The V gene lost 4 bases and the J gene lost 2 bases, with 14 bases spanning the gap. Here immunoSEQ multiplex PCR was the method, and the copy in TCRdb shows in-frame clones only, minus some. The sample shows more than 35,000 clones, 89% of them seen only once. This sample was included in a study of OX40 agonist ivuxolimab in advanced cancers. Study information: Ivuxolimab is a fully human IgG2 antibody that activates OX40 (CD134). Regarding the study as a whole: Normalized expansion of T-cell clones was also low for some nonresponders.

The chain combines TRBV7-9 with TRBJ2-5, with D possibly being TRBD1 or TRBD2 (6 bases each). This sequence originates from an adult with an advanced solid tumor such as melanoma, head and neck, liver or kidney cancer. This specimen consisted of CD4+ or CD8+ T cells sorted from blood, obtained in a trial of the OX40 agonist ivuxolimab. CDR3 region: CASSSGGTLQETQYF. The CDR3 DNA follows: TGTGCCAGCAGCTCTGGAGGGACACTACAAGAGACCCAGTACTTC.